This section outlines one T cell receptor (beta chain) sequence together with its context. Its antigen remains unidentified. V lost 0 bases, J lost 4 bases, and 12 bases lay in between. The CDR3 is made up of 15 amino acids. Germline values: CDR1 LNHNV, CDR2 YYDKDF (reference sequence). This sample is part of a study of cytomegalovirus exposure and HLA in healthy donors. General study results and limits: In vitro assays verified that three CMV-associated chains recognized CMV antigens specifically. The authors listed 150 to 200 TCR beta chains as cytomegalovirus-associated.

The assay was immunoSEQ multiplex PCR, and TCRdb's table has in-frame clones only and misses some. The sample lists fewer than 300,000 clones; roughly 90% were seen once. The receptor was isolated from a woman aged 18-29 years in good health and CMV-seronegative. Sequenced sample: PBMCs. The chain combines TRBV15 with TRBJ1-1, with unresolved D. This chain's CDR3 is CATSRDRGASTEAFF. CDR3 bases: TGTGCCACCAGCAGAGATCGCGGTGCATCCACTGAAGCTTTCTTT. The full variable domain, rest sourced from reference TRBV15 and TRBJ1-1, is DAMVIQNPRYQVTQFGKPVTLSCSQTLNHNVMYWYQQKSSQAPKLLFHYYDKDFNNEADTPDNFQSRRPNTSFCFLDIRSPGLGDTAMYLCATSRDRGASTEAFFGQGTRLTVV.